A single sample gave rise to the 12 T cell receptor beta chains below, sequenced in a study of human CD8 memory T cell subsets. Libraries for TCR beta were constructed using UMI-labeled 5' RACE. One entry per CDR3 protein, without DNA, is what TCRdb gives after re-calling the 5' RACE reads. In all, the sample yields about 6,700 distinct CDR3 sequences. The sequenced sample was CD8+ T cells from PBMCs. These receptors were obtained from a human donor in good health.

The genes are TRBV27 and TRBJ1-5. CDR3 length: 12 amino acids. Germline assignment: CDR1 MNHEY and CDR2 SMNVEV (reference sequence). The CDR3 loop is CASSLGNQPQHF.

The chain couples TRBV7-6 to TRBJ1-5. The CDR3 sequence is 13 residues long. From germline, CDR1 is SGHVS and CDR2 FNYEAQ. CDR3 region: CASSLGENQPQHF.

The chain couples TRBV27 to TRBJ2-4; TCRdb proposes TRBD1, but this gene call is untestable without DNA. Germline lookup yields CDR1 MNHEY and CDR2 SMNVEV (reference sequence). The CDR3 totals 14 residues. CDR3 in amino acids: CASSPGKNQNIQYF.

This chain uses TRBV15 with TRBJ1-1. This CDR3 comprises 13 residues. Germline V gene sequence: CDR1 LNHNV, CDR2 YYDKDF (reference sequence). The CDR3 here is CATSRDREIEAFF.

The CDR3 is CASSLWGGESSYEQYF. The chain couples TRBV11-2 to TRBJ2-7; the TCRdb D gene call, TRBD1, has no DNA to confirm it. The germline CDR1 and CDR2 sequences are SGHAT and FQNNGV. This CDR3 is 16 amino acids long. The full variable domain, with the rest looked up from reference TRBV11-2 and TRBJ2-7, is EAGVAQSPRYKIIEKRQSVAFWCNPISGHATLYWYQQILGQGPKLLIQFQNNGVVDDSQLPKDRFSAERLKGVDSTLKIQPAKLEDSAVYLCASSLWGGESSYEQYFGPGTRLTVT.

This chain connects TRBV27 to TRBJ2-7; TCRdb names TRBD1, which stays unverified in the absence of DNA. Germline V gene lookup returns CDR1 MNHEY and CDR2 SMNVEV (reference sequence). This CDR3 spans 15 amino acids. CDR3 amino acids: CASSFAGVGSYEQYF.

CDR3 residues: CASSPIEGGRAYNEQFF. The chain joins TRBV5-6 to TRBJ2-1; TCRdb proposes TRBD1, but this gene call is untestable without DNA. The CDR3 runs 17 residues. Per the germline V gene, CDR1 is SGHDT and CDR2 is YYEEEE.

This chain links TRBV9 with TRBJ2-4. The germline gives CDR1 SGDLS, CDR2 YYNGEE. The CDR3 runs 12 residues. CDR3 loop: CASSPYGSIQYF.

This chain uses TRBV27 with TRBJ2-1; TCRdb designates TRBD2, a call that cannot be tested without DNA. Germline lookup yields CDR1 MNHEY and CDR2 SMNVEV (reference sequence). The CDR3 is made up of 14 amino acids. The CDR3 is CASSLIREGPEQFF.

The rearrangement links TRBV6-5 to TRBJ2-2. The CDR3 loop spans 12 amino acids. CDR1 is MNHEY, CDR2 SVGAGI, per germline. CDR3 region: CASSYLTGELFF.

This sequence joins TRBV4-3 and TRBJ2-5; the D call from TCRdb, TRBD2, cannot be confirmed without DNA. This CDR3 region has 20 residues. Germline V gene sequence: CDR1 LGHNA, CDR2 YSLEER. The CDR3 loop reads CASSQDSSTYRDIRGETQYF.

The gene calls are TRBV6-5 and TRBJ2-3. CDR1 MNHEY and CDR2 SVGAGI come from the germline V gene. The CDR3 is 13 residues long. CDR3 sequence: CASKLDSTDTQYF.